This T cell receptor (beta chain) was found in a study of regulatory T cells in long-lasting Graves disease. Time point reported: newly diagnosed GD, antithyroid drugs for less than 3 months. Following extraction of RNA from PBMCs, that RNA was used to make the TCR library. This CDR3 has 16 amino acids. CDR1 and CDR2 from the germline V gene are MNHNS and SASEGT. The trim removed 9 bases at V and 5 bases at J, leaving 9 bases unmatched. According to the study, TCR beta libraries were built with iRepertoire HTBI primers and CDR3-region Arm-PCR. TCRdb re-called the multiplex PCR reads through MiXCR, storing one row per CDR3 protein. The sample carries 350,000 to 450,000 distinct CDR3 sequences, 15% recorded once. These sequences were also reported in another study, on T cells in Graves' hyperthyroidism and ophthalmopathy. That source reports: Diagnostic assessment was based on clinical symptoms, serum thyroxine and TRAb, thyroid ultrasound and orbital computed tomography.

This receptor was obtained from a woman aged 40 to 49 with Graves disease. This sequence joins TRBV6-1 and TRBJ2-5, with 16 bases matching TRBD2. The sequenced sample was peripheral blood mononuclear cells (PBMCs), obtained at new diagnosis, from a patient treated with antithyroid drugs. The CDR3 protein is CASFLWGLAGGETQYF. Written as DNA, the CDR3 is TGTGCCAGTTTTCTCTGGGGACTAGCGGGAGGGGAGACCCAGTACTTC.